The table lists the clone carrying this T cell receptor (beta chain) with a count of one. The CDR3 spans 15 residues. Germline CDR1 MNHEY, CDR2 SVGAGI. The trim removed 6 bases at V and 1 base at J, leaving 5 bases unmatched. TCRdb keeps only in-frame clones here, not all; method: immunoSEQ multiplex PCR. The sample yields 130,000 to 150,000 clones, about 83% seen once. These data belong to a study of blood T cell repertoires in COVID-19. Sequencing input: peripheral blood. The clonotype originates from a woman between 40 and 50 years old with acute or convalescent COVID-19. The chain employs TRBV6-5 and TRBJ2-7; 11 positions agree with TRBD2. CDR3 protein: CASRFSGRVSYEQYF. CDR3 DNA: TGTGCCAGCAGGTTTAGCGGGAGGGTGTCCTACGAGCAGTACTTC.